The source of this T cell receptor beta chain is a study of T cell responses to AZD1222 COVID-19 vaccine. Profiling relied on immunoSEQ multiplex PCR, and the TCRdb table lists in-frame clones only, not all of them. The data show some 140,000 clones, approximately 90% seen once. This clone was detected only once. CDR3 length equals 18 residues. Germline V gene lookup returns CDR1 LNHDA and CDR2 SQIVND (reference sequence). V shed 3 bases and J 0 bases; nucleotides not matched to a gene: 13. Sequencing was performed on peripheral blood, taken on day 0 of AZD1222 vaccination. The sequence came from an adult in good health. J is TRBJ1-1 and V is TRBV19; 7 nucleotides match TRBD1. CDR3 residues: CASSIAMRQGNMNTEAFF. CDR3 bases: TGTGCCAGTAGTATTGCGATGAGACAGGGAAACATGAACACTGAAGCTTTCTTT.